Here is one T cell receptor beta chain with its context. What it binds is not known. The CDR3 has 16 amino acids. The germline V and J ends were trimmed by 4 bases and 1 base, with 16 bases remaining between them. Germline V gene sequence: CDR1 SGHDN, CDR2 FVKESK. The data were obtained in a study of Ad26.COV2.S vaccination and SARS-CoV-2 variants. At the level of the study: In the study, Ad26.COV2.S was injected intramuscularly once, or twice 56 days apart. Study conclusions and caveats: Ad26.COV2.S recipients had broader spike-specific TCRs (P = 0.0014).

Documented treatment: over 15 received Ad26.COV2.S at low or high dose, single or two shots; several received placebo; per-sample allocation not given. All samples were drawn on day 63, counting from the first vaccine or placebo injection. Whoever gave the sample was an adult aged 18-55 years in Boston. Libraries were prepared by immunoSEQ multiplex PCR; TCRdb keeps only in-frame clonotypes and omits some of them. The data show approximately 420,000 clones, approximately 90% seen once. The chain has TRBV14 and TRBJ1-1; D gene unclear. Source: peripheral blood, taken in a trial of Ad26.COV2.S vaccine versus placebo. This receptor was taken from a person between 18 and 65 years old who received the Ad26.COV2.S COVID-19 vaccine or a placebo. CDR3 sequence reads: CASSLNSGETNTEAFF. CDR3 DNA sequence: TGTGCCAGCAGCCTAAATAGCGGGGAGACGAACACTGAAGCTTTCTTT. Based on the CDR3 plus reference TRBV14 and TRBJ1-1, the full variable domain is EAGVTQFPSHSVIEKGQTVTLRCDPISGHDNLYWYRRVMGKEIKFLLHFVKESKQDESGMPNNRFLAERTGGTYSTLKVQPAELEDSGVYFCASSLNSGETNTEAFFGQGTRLTVV.